This note documents a single TCR beta chain sequence. This specimen comes from a study of blood T cell repertoires in COVID-19. Study overall: Researchers got acute and convalescent COVID-19 samples from the United States, Italy and Spain. Sources were T cells, B-cell-depleted T cells, or PBMCs; the material itself was cDNA or gDNA.

In the study's own analysis: Nucleated cell counts were estimated from reference gene primer amplification. Data came from immunoSEQ multiplex PCR; TCRdb stores just in-frame clones and leaves some out. D and trimming were read from the DNA, whereas the V and J calls and clone size are those reported in that table. Altogether 200,000 to 250,000 clones are present, about 91% being singletons, with the ten largest covering 4.5% to 5.5%. Germline CDR1 reads SGDLS; CDR2 reads YYNGEE. The V segment lost 2 bases and the J segment 7 bases; nucleotides outside the gene matches: 6. This CDR3 spans 15 amino acids.

This chain links TRBV9 with TRBJ1-4, with TRBD1 identical over 9 bases. This receptor was obtained from a woman aged 40 to 49 with acute or convalescent COVID-19. Sequencing was performed on peripheral blood. This CDR3 reads CASSVTGTGIEKLFF. The CDR3 nucleotides are TGTGCCAGCAGCGTTACCGGGACAGGGATTGAAAAACTGTTTTTT.